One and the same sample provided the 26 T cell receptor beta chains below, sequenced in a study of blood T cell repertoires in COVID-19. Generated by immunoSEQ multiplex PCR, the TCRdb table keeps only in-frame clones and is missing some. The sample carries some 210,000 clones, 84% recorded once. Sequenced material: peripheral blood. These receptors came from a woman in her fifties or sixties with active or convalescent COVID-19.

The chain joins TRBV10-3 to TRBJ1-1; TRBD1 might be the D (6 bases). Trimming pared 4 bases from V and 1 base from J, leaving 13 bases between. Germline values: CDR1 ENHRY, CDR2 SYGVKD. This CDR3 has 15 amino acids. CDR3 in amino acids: CAISARRGGNTEAFF. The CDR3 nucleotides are TGTGCCATCAGTGCCCGCCGAGGGGGGAACACTGAAGCTTTCTTT.

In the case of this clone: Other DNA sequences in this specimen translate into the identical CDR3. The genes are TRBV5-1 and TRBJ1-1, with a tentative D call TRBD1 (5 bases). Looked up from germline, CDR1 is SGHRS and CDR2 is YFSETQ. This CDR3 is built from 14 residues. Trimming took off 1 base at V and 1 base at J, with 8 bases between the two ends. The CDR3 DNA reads TGCGCCAGCAGCTTGCAGGGTGGGAACACTGAAGCTTTCTTT. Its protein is CASSLQGGNTEAFF.

The CDR3 here is CASSISRDSNQPQHF. The CDR3 DNA follows: TGTGCCAGTAGTATATCCAGGGATAGCAATCAGCCCCAGCATTTT. The chain has TRBV19 and TRBJ1-5; the D gene is possibly TRBD1 (5 bases). Trimming left V 2 bases short and J 0 bases short, with 8 bases between. Per germline, CDR1 LNHDA and CDR2 SQIVND (reference sequence). The CDR3 runs 15 residues.

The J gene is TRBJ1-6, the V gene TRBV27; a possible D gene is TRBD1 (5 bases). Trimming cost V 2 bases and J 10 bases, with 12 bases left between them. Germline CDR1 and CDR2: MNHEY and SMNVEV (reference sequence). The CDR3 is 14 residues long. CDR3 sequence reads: CASSLIAGSSPLHF. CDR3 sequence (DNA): TGTGCCAGCAGTTTAATCGCAGGGTCCTCACCCCTCCACTTT.

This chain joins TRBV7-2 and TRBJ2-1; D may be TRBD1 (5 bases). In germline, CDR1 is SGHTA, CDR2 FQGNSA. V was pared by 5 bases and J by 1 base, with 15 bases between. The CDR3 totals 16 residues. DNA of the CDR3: TGTGCCAGCAGCCTTGGAGTAGGGGCTTCCTACAATGAGCAGTTCTTC. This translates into CASSLGVGASYNEQFF.

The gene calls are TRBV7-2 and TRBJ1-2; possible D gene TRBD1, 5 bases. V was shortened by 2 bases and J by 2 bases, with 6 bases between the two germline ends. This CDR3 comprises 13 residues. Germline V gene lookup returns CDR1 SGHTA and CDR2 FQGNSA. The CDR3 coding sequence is TGTGCCAGCAGCTTACAGGGAAACTATGGCTACACCTTC. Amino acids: CASSLQGNYGYTF.

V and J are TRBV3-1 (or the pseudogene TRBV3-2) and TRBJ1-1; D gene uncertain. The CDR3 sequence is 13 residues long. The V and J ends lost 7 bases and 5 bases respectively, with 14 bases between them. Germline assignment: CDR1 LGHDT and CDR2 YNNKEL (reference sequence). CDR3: CASTGSPPTEAFF. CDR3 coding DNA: TGTGCCAGCACCGGGAGCCCACCAACTGAAGCTTTCTTT.

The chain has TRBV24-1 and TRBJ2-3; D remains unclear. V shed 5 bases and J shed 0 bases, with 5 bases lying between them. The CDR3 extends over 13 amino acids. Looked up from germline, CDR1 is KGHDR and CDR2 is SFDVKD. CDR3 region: CATSAGSTDTQYF. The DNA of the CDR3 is TGTGCCACCAGTGCCGGGAGCACAGATACGCAGTATTTT.

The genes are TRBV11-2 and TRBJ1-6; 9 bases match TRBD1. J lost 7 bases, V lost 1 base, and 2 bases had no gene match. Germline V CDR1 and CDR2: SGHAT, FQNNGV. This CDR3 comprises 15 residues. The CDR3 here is CASSLAGTGNSPLHF. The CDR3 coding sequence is TGTGCCAGCAGCTTAGCCGGGACAGGGAATTCACCCCTCCACTTT.

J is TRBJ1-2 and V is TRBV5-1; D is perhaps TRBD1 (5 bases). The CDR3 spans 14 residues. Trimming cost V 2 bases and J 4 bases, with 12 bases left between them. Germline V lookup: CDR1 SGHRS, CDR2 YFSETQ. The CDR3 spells CASSLGVSPYGYTF. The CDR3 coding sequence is TGCGCCAGCAGCTTAGGGGTTTCGCCCTATGGCTACACCTTC. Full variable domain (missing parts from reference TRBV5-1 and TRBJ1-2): KAGVTQTPRYLIKTRGQQVTLSCSPISGHRSVSWYQQTPGQGLQFLFEYFSETQRNKGNFPGRFSGRQFSNSRSEMNVSTLELGDSALYLCASSLGVSPYGYTFGSGTRLTVV.

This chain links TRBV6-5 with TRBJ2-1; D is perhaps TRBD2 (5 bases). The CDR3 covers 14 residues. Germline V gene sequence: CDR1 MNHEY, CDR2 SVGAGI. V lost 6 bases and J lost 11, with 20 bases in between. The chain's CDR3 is CASRPDSRGLKQFF. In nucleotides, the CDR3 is TGTGCCAGCAGGCCAGACTCGCGAGGACTGAAGCAGTTCTTC.

CDR3 bases: TGTGCCAGCAGAGAACGAAGGGGTAGGCGCAATCAGCCCCAGCATTTT. It specifies CASRERRGRRNQPQHF. The chain is built from TRBV7-9 and TRBJ1-5, with D perhaps matching TRBD1 (5 bases). V was shortened by 6 bases and J by 2 bases, with 17 bases between the two germline ends. This CDR3 comprises 16 residues. Germline assignment: CDR1 SEHNR and CDR2 FQNEAQ (reference sequence). Full variable domain (outside the CDR3, taken from reference TRBV7-9 and TRBJ1-5): DTGVSQNPRHKITKRGQNVTFRCDPISEHNRLYWYRQTLGQGPEFLTYFQNEAQLEKSRLLSDRFSAERPKGSFSTLEIQRTEQGDSAMYLCASRERRGRRNQPQHFGDGTRLSIL.

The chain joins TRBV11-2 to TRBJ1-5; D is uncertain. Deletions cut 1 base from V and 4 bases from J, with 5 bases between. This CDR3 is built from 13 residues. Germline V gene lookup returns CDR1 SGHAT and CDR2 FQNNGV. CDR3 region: CASSLGRNQPQHF. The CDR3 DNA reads TGTGCCAGCAGCTTAGGCAGGAATCAGCCCCAGCATTTT.

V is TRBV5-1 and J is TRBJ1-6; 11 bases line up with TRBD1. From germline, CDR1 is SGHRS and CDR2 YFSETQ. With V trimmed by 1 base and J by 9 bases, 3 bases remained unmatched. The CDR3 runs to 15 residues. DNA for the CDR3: TGCGCCAGCAGCTTGTGGACAGGGGGCAGTTCACCCCTCCACTTT. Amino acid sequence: CASSLWTGGSSPLHF.

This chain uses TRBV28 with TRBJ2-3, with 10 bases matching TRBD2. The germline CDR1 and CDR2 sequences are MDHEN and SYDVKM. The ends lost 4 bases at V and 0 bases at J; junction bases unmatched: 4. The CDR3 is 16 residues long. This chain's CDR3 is CASSSGLAESTDTQYF. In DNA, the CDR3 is TGTGCCAGCAGTTCCGGACTAGCGGAAAGCACAGATACGCAGTATTTT.

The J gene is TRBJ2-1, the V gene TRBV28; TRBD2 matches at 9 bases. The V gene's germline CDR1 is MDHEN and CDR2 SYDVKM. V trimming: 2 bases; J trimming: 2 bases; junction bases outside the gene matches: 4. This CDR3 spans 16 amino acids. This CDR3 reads CASSLGTSSPYNEQFF. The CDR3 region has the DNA TGTGCCAGCAGTTTAGGGACTAGCAGTCCCTACAATGAGCAGTTCTTC.

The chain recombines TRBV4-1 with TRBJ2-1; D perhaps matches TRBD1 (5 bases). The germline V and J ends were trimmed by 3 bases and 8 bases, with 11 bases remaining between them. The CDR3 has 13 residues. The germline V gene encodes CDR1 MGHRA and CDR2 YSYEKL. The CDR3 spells CASSHGHLDEQFF. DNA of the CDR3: TGCGCCAGCAGCCATGGACATTTAGATGAGCAGTTCTTC.

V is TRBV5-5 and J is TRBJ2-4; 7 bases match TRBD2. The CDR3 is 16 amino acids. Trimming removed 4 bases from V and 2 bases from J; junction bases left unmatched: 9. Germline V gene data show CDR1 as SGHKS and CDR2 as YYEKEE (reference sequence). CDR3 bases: TGTGCCAGCAGCACGGGAGGAATGGTTACCAAAAACATTCAGTACTTC. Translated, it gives CASSTGGMVTKNIQYF.

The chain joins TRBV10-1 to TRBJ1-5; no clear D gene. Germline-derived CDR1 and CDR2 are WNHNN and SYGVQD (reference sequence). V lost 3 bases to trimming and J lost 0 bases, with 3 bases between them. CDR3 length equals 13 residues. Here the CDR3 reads CASSEHSNQPQHF. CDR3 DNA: TGCGCCAGCAGTGAACATAGCAATCAGCCCCAGCATTTT.

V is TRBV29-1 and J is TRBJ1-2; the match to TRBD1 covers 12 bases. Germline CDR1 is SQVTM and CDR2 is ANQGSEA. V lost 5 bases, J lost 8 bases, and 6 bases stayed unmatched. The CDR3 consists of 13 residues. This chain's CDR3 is CSVTGQGAWGYTF. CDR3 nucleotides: TGCAGCGTTACGGGACAGGGGGCATGGGGCTACACCTTC.

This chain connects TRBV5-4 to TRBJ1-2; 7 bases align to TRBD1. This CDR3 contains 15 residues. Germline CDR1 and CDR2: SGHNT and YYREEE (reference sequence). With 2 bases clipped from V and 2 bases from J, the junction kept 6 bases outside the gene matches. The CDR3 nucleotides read TGTGCCAGCAGCTTAGCGACAGGGAGGAACTATGGCTACACCTTC. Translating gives CASSLATGRNYGYTF. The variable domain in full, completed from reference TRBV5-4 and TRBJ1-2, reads ETGVTQSPTHLIKTRGQQVTLRCSSQSGHNTVSWYQQALGQGPQFIFQYYREEENGRGNFPPRFSGLQFPNYSSELNVNALELDDSALYLCASSLATGRNYGYTFGSGTRLTVV.

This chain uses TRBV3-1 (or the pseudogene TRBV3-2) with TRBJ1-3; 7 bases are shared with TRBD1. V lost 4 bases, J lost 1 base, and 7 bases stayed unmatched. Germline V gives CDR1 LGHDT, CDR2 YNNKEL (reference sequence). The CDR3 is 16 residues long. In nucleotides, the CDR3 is TGTGCCAGCAGCCGCCTTACAGGGGCGTCTGGAAACACCATATATTTT. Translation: CASSRLTGASGNTIYF.

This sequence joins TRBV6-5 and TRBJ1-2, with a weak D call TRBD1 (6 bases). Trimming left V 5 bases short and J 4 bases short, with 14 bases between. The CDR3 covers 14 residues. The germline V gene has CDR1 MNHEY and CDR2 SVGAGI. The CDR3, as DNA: TGTGCCAGCAGTACAGGGTCGGGGGGCTATGGCTACACCTTC. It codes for CASSTGSGGYGYTF.

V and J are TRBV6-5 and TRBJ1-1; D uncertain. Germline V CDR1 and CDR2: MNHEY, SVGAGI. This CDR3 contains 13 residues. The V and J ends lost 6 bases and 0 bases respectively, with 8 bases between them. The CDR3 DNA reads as TGTGCCAGCAGCAGAGGCATGAACACTGAAGCTTTCTTT. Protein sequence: CASSRGMNTEAFF.

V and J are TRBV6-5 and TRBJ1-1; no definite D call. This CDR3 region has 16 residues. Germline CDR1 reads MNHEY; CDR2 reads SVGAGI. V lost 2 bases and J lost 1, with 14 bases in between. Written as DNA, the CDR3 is TGTGCCAGCAGTTACCGCCGTCGAAACTCGAACACTGAAGCTTTCTTT. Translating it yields CASSYRRRNSNTEAFF.

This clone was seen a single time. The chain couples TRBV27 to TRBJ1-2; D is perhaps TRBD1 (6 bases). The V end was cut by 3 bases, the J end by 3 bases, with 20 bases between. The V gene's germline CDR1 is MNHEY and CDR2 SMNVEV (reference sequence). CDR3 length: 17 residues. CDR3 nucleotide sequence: TGTGCCAGCAGTTTTAGCAGGCAGGGGATCCCCTACTATGGCTACACCTTC. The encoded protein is CASSFSRQGIPYYGYTF.